This T cell receptor (beta chain) was obtained from a study of T cell changes during pregnancy in multiple sclerosis. The method was immunoSEQ multiplex PCR; TCRdb's version includes in-frame clones alone and lacks a portion of them. This table holds 90,000 to 120,000 clones, roughly 90% found once. V was clipped by 6 bases and J by 9 bases; unmatched bases: 9. Germline loops: CDR1 SGHTA, CDR2 FQGNSA. The CDR3 consists of 13 residues. The starting material was peripheral blood, obtained in the third trimester of pregnancy. The chain combines TRBV7-2 with TRBJ2-5; the match to TRBD1 covers 8 bases. The sequence was obtained from a female donor in good health, enrolled as a control in a pregnancy study. The chain's CDR3 is CASRETGVEAQYF. Here the CDR3 DNA reads TGTGCCAGCAGGGAGACAGGGGTTGAGGCCCAGTACTTC.